The rows below give T cell receptor beta chains drawn from one sample of a study of blood T cell repertoires in COVID-19. Using immunoSEQ multiplex PCR, the repertoire was profiled, and TCRdb retains in-frame clones only, with some absent. Of roughly 98,000 clones listed, around four fifths were seen once; the top ten hold 12%. Sequencing was carried out using peripheral blood. The receptor set was obtained from a woman between 70 and 85 years old with active or convalescent COVID-19. CDR3s include the opening cysteine and the closing phenylalanine or tryptophan. D genes are given only for firm matches. For some rows the clone size is stated as once, few or many, or as a class when expanded; others skip it.

d_call,j_call,clone_size,v_call,cdr3_aa,cdr3_nt
NA,TRBJ1-1,NA,TRBV6-5,CASNFFGRNTEAFF,TGTGCCAGCAACTTTTTTGGGCGGAACACTGAAGCTTTCTTT
TRBD1,TRBJ1-2,NA,TRBV3-1/TRBV3-2,CASSPQGNYGYTF,TGTGCCAGCAGCCCACAGGGGAACTATGGCTACACCTTC
NA,TRBJ1-6,NA,TRBV9,CASSVAGNLNSPLHF,TGTGCCAGCAGCGTCGCGGGGAATCTGAATTCACCCCTCCACTTT
NA,TRBJ2-5,NA,TRBV24-1,CATSEQGGGAEETQYF,TGTGCCACCAGTGAACAGGGCGGGGGCGCGGAAGAGACCCAGTACTTC
TRBD2,TRBJ2-1,NA,TRBV7-2,CASSFLRGGTGEQFF,TGTGCCAGCAGCTTTTTACGGGGGGGCACGGGTGAGCAGTTCTTC
NA,TRBJ1-4,NA,TRBV27,CASSLGGGQATTNEKLFF,TGTGCCAGCAGTTTAGGCGGGGGGCAGGCAACAACTAATGAAAAACTGTTTTTT
TRBD1,TRBJ2-1,NA,TRBV3-1/TRBV3-2,CASSLGTGFDNEQFF,TGTGCCAGCAGCCTCGGGACAGGGTTCGACAATGAGCAGTTCTTC
NA,TRBJ2-3,once,TRBV6-2/TRBV6-3,CASSEGLPSRSTDTQYF,TGTGCCAGCAGTGAGGGACTCCCCTCAAGAAGCACAGATACGCAGTATTTT
TRBD1,TRBJ1-5,NA,TRBV19,CASSIKAGGPQHF,TGTGCCAGTAGTATAAAGGCAGGGGGCCCCCAGCATTTT
NA,TRBJ1-4,NA,TRBV21-1,CASSPGSGQGWEKLFF,TGTGCCAGCAGCCCAGGGAGCGGACAGGGTTGGGAAAAACTGTTTTTT
TRBD2,TRBJ2-1,few,TRBV19,CASSEAAGFSYNEQFF,TGTGCCAGTAGCGAAGCAGCGGGGTTCTCCTACAATGAGCAGTTCTTC
NA,TRBJ2-5,few,TRBV7-2,CASSALAFQETQYF,TGTGCCAGCAGCGCACTAGCATTCCAAGAGACCCAGTACTTC
TRBD1,TRBJ1-6,few,TRBV5-1,CASSRTGDMYNSPLHF,TGCGCCAGCAGCCGTACAGGGGACATGTATAATTCACCCCTCCACTTT
NA,TRBJ2-7,NA,TRBV3-1/TRBV3-2,CASSPSGAYEQYF,TGTGCCAGCAGCCCGTCGGGGGCCTACGAGCAGTACTTC
NA,TRBJ2-2,NA,TRBV7-9,CASSSTGPNTGELFF,TGTGCCAGCAGTTCTACAGGGCCGAACACCGGGGAGCTGTTTTTT
TRBD2,TRBJ2-5,NA,TRBV27,CASSFASGVVGTQYF,TGTGCCAGCAGTTTCGCTAGCGGGGTGGTAGGGACCCAGTACTTC
TRBD1,TRBJ2-3,NA,TRBV2,CASSDGQGFFTDTQYF,TGTGCCAGCAGTGATGGACAGGGTTTTTTCACAGATACGCAGTATTTT
NA,TRBJ2-2,NA,TRBV10-3,CAISEANRVTGELFF,TGTGCCATCAGTGAGGCAAACAGGGTTACCGGGGAGCTGTTTTTT
NA,TRBJ2-3,NA,TRBV7-2,CASSSQGGDTQYF,TGTGCCAGCAGCTCACAAGGAGGGGATACGCAGTATTTT
TRBD1,TRBJ1-3,NA,TRBV2,CASRETGFSGNTIYF,TGTGCCAGCAGGGAGACAGGGTTCTCTGGAAACACCATATATTTT
NA,TRBJ1-1,NA,TRBV7-6,CASSLPGFDGAFF,TGTGCCAGCAGCTTACCCGGGTTTGATGGAGCTTTCTTT
TRBD1,TRBJ1-5,NA,TRBV28,CASKTGINQPQHF,TGTGCCAGCAAGACAGGGATCAATCAGCCCCAGCATTTT
TRBD2,TRBJ2-1,NA,TRBV11-2,CASSLVVSGGKYNEQFF,TGTGCCAGCAGCTTAGTGGTTAGCGGGGGAAAGTACAATGAGCAGTTCTTC
NA,TRBJ2-1,once,TRBV5-1,CASSLDVSSYNEQFF,TGCGCCAGCAGCTTGGATGTGAGCTCCTACAATGAGCAGTTCTTC
NA,TRBJ1-5,few,TRBV7-9,CASSLFQGQPQHF,TGTGCCAGCAGCTTATTTCAGGGGCAGCCCCAGCATTTT
TRBD2,TRBJ2-1,few,TRBV6-5,CASEAGSGAHNEQFF,TGTGCCAGCGAAGCGGGGAGTGGGGCCCACAATGAGCAGTTCTTC
NA,TRBJ1-2,NA,TRBV14,CASSRRGGYTF,TGTGCCAGCAGTAGGAGGGGTGGCTACACCTTC
NA,TRBJ2-1,NA,TRBV2,CASTVTAGEQFF,TGTGCCAGCACCGTGACTGCGGGTGAGCAGTTCTTC
TRBD1,TRBJ1-2,NA,TRBV11-2,CASTHRDRGFGYTF,TGTGCCAGCACCCACAGGGACAGGGGATTTGGCTACACCTTC
TRBD1,TRBJ2-3,NA,TRBV28,CASSGPVSGGEADTQYF,TGTGCCAGCAGTGGCCCCGTTTCAGGGGGTGAAGCAGATACGCAGTATTTT
TRBD2,TRBJ2-5,NA,TRBV5-4,CASSRVGGEETQYF,TGTGCCAGCAGCCGTGTGGGGGGGGAGGAGACCCAGTACTTC
TRBD1,TRBJ1-5,NA,TRBV6-5,CASSRQGNQPQHF,TGTGCCAGCTCCAGACAGGGAAATCAGCCCCAGCATTTT
NA,TRBJ2-7,NA,TRBV4-1,CASSQDGDTYEQYF,TGCGCCAGCAGCCAAGATGGGGACACCTACGAGCAGTACTTC
NA,TRBJ2-3,NA,TRBV29-1,CSVLGANTDTQYF,TGCAGCGTCCTGGGGGCAAACACAGATACGCAGTATTTT
NA,TRBJ2-5,NA,TRBV15,CATSRATGLETQYF,TGTGCCACCAGCAGAGCTACAGGGCTGGAGACCCAGTACTTC
TRBD2,TRBJ2-2,once,TRBV3-1/TRBV3-2,CASSRTSGALGTGELFF,TGTGCCAGCAGCCGCACTAGCGGGGCCTTGGGGACCGGGGAGCTGTTTTTT
NA,TRBJ1-6,NA,TRBV4-3,CASSQGGTQGNSPLHF,TGCGCCAGCAGCCAAGGGGGCACTCAGGGTAATTCACCCCTCCACTTT
NA,TRBJ1-5,NA,TRBV27,CASSLRFLVRDSNQPQHF,TGTGCCAGCAGTTTGCGATTTCTGGTGCGGGATAGCAATCAGCCCCAGCATTTT
NA,TRBJ1-4,NA,TRBV28,CASTIQGNEKLFF,TGTGCCAGCACGATACAGGGTAATGAAAAACTGTTTTTT
NA,TRBJ1-2,NA,TRBV24-1,CATSDFHQGNPGGYTF,TGTGCCACCAGTGATTTCCATCAGGGTAATCCTGGTGGCTACACCTTC
NA,TRBJ1-3,NA,TRBV7-2,CASSPGTGRPEGNTIYF,TGTGCCAGCAGCCCAGGGACTGGGCGACCAGAGGGAAACACCATATATTTT
NA,TRBJ1-4,NA,TRBV18,CASSRAESEKLFF,TGTGCCAGCTCCAGGGCAGAATCAGAAAAACTGTTTTTT
TRBD1,TRBJ1-2,NA,TRBV3-1/TRBV3-2,CASSRGTASYGYTF,TGTGCCAGCAGCCGAGGGACAGCCAGCTATGGCTACACCTTC
NA,TRBJ1-1,once,TRBV19,CASSPTGLNTEAFF,TGTGCCAGTAGCCCCACAGGGTTGAACACTGAAGCTTTCTTT
NA,TRBJ1-1,few,TRBV19,CASSTLSNTEAFF,TGTGCCAGTAGTACCCTCTCGAACACTGAAGCTTTCTTT
NA,TRBJ1-5,NA,TRBV6-2/TRBV6-3,CASSYSIGRGFSNQPQHF,TGTGCCAGCAGTTACTCGATCGGCAGGGGCTTTAGCAATCAGCCCCAGCATTTT
NA,TRBJ2-7,few,TRBV6-5,CASSYGSGVSSYEQYF,TGTGCCAGCAGTTACGGCTCCGGGGTCAGCTCCTACGAGCAGTACTTC